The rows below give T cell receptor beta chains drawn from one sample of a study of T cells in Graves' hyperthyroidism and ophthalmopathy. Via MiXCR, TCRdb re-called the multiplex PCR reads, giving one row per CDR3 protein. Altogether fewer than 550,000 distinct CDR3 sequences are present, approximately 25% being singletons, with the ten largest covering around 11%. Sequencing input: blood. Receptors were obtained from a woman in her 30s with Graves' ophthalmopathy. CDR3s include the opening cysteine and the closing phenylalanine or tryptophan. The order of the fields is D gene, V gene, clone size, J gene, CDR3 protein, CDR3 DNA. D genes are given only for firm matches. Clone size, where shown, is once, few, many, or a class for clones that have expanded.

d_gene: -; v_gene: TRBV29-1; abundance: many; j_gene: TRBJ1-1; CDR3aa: CSVLQRGGTEAFF; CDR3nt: TGCAGCGTTCTCCAGCGCGGCGGCACTGAAGCTTTCTTT
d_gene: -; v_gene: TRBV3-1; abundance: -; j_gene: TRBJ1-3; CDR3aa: CASTQNVGKNTIYF; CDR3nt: TGTGCCAGCACCCAGAACGTGGGAAAAAACACCATATATTTT
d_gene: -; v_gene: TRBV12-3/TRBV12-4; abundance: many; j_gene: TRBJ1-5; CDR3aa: CASSRRNFNQPQHF; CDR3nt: TGTGCCAGCAGCCGGAGGAACTTCAATCAGCCCCAGCATTTT
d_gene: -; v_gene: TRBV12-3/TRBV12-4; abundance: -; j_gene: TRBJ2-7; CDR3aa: CASSLVGDWVALSEQYF; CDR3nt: TGTGCCAGCAGTTTAGTAGGGGATTGGGTCGCCCTTTCTGAGCAGTACTTC
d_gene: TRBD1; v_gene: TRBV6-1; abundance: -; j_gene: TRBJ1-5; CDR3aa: CASTPRWTGSNQPQHF; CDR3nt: TGTGCCAGCACCCCAAGGTGGACAGGGAGCAATCAGCCCCAGCATTTT
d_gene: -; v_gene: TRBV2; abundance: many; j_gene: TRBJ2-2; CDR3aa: CASSEVGTVSTGELFF; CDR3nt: TGTGCCAGCAGTGAAGTGGGGACGGTTTCCACCGGGGAGCTGTTTTTT
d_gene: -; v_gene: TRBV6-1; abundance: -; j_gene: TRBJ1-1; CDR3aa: CASRPPGMGLMNTEAFF; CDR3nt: TGTGCCAGCAGACCTCCGGGCATGGGGCTAATGAACACTGAAGCTTTCTTT
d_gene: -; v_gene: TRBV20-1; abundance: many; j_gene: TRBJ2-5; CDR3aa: CSAIFTVGLTQYF; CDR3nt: TGCAGTGCTATTTTCACCGTCGGGTTGACCCAGTACTTC
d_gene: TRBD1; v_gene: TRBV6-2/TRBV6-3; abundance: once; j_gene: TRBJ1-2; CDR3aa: CASSMTGTGGHGYTF; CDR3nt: TGTGCCAGCAGTATGACCGGGACAGGGGGCCATGGCTACACCTTC
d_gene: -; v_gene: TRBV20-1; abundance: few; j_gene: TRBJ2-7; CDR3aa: CSAASHEQYF; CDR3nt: TGCAGTGCGGCCTCCCACGAGCAGTACTTC
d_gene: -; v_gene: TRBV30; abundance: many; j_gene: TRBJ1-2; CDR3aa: CAWSEGNYGYTF; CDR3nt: TGTGCCTGGTCAGAGGGGAACTATGGCTACACCTTC
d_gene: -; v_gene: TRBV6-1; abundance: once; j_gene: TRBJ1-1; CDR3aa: CASRTIRVAEAFF; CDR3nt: TGTGCCAGCAGGACAATCAGGGTGGCTGAAGCTTTCTTT
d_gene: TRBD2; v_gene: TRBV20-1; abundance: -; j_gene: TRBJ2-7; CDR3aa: CSARVQGTRTFYEQYF; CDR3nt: TGCAGTGCTAGAGTCCAAGGGACTAGGACCTTCTACGAGCAGTACTTC
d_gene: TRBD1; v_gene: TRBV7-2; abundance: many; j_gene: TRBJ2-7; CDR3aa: CASSFGQGVNYEQYF; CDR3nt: TGTGCCAGCAGCTTTGGACAGGGGGTCAACTACGAGCAGTACTTC
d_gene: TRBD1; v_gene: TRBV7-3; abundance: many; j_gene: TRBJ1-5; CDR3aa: CASSFPGQGIVSRNQPQHF; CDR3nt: TGTGCCAGCAGCTTCCCGGGACAGGGCATAGTGAGCCGCAATCAGCCCCAGCATTTT
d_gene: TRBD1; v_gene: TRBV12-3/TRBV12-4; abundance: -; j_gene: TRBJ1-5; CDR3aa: CASSLSGTGLQPQHF; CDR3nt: TGTGCCAGCAGTTTATCCGGGACAGGGCTTCAGCCCCAGCATTTT
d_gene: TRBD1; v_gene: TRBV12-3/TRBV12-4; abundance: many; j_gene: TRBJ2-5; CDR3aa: CASSLTGEETQYF; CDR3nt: TGTGCCAGCAGTTTGACAGGGGAAGAGACCCAGTACTTC
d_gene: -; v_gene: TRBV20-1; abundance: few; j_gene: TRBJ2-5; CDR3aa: CSARGPRQQETQYF; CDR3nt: TGCAGTGCTAGGGGGCCCCGGCAACAAGAGACCCAGTACTTC
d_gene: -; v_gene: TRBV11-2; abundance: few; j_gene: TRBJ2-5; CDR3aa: CASTRPGFQETQYF; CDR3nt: TGTGCCAGCACCCGGCCGGGATTTCAAGAGACCCAGTACTTC
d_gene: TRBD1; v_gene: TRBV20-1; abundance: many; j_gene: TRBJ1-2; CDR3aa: CSARAGTGGGYGYTF; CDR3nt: TGCAGTGCTAGAGCCGGGACAGGGGGTGGATATGGCTACACCTTC
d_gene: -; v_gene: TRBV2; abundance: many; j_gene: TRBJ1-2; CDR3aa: CASRRTDNGYTF; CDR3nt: TGTGCCAGCAGGAGGACAGATAATGGCTACACCTTC
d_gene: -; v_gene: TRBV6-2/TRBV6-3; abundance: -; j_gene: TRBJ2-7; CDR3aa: CASKSGYEQYF; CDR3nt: TGTGCCAGCAAGAGCGGATACGAGCAGTACTTC
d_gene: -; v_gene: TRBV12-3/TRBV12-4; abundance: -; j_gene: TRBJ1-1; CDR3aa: CASSLDRLRDTEAFF; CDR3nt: TGTGCCAGCAGTTTAGACAGGCTAAGGGACACTGAAGCTTTCTTT
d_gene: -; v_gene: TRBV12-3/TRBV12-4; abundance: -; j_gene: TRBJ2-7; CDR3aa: CASSRGPTGEQYF; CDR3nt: TGTGCCAGCAGTAGGGGACCCACGGGCGAGCAGTACTTC
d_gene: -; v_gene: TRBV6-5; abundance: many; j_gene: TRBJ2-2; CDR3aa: CASSYSQGGGTGELFF; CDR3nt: TGTGCCAGCAGTTACTCCCAGGGTGGGGGTACCGGGGAGCTGTTTTTT
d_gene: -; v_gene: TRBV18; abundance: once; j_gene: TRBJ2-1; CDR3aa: CASSTGTPYNEQFF; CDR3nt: TGTGCCAGCTCGACCGGGACACCCTACAATGAGCAGTTCTTC
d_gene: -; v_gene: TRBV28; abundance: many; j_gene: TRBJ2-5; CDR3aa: CASSPGAGRGETQYF; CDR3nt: TGTGCCAGCAGCCCGGGGGCGGGGAGGGGAGAGACCCAGTACTTC
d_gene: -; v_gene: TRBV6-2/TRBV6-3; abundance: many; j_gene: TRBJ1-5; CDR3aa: CASTPDSYQPQHF; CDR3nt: TGTGCCAGCACCCCCGACAGTTATCAGCCCCAGCATTTT
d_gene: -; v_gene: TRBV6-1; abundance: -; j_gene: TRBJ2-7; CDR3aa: CASSLNPAVLHF; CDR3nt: TGTGCCAGCAGCCTAAACCCGGCAGTCTTGCACTTC
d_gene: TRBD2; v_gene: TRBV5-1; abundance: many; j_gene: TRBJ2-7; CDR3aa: CASSSASGGATEQYF; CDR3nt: TGCGCCAGCAGCTCGGCTAGCGGGGGGGCCACCGAGCAGTACTTC
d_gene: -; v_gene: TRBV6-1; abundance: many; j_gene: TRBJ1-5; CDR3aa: CASRLAGDQPQHF; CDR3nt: TGTGCCAGCAGGCTAGCAGGGGATCAGCCCCAGCATTTT
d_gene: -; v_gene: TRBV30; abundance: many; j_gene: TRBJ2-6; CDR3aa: CAWSVHSGANVLTF; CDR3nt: TGTGCCTGGAGTGTACACTCTGGGGCCAACGTCCTGACTTTC
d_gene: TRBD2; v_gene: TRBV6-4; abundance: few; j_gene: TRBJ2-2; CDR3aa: CASSDAAGDTGELFF; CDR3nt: TGTGCCAGCAGTGACGCCGCGGGGGACACCGGGGAGCTGTTTTTT
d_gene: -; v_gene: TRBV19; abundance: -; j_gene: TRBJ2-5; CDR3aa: CASSETVGLQETQYF; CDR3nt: TGTGCCAGTAGCGAAACTGTCGGACTTCAAGAGACCCAGTACTTC
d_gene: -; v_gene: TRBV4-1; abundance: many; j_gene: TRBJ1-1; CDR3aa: CASSPFGQLNTEAFF; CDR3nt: TGCGCCAGCAGCCCCTTCGGACAGTTGAACACTGAAGCTTTCTTT
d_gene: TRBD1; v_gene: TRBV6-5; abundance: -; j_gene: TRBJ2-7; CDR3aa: CASSYSDRGPYEQYF; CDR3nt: TGTGCCAGCAGTTACTCGGACAGGGGGCCCTACGAGCAGTACTTC